This T cell receptor beta chain emerged from a study of blood T cell repertoires in COVID-19. Only in-frame clones appear in the TCRdb table, and some are missing; sequencing was by immunoSEQ multiplex PCR. The sample lists about 290,000 clones, approximately 91% seen once, with 1.5% to 2% in the top ten. Looked up from germline, CDR1 is SGHTA and CDR2 is FQGNSA. The CDR3 is made up of 14 amino acids. With 2 bases removed from V and 2 bases from J, the gap between germline ends came to 7 bases. The chain carries TRBV7-2 and TRBJ2-1; no reliable D call. The sequence was obtained from a woman aged 40 to 50 who had recovered from COVID-19. The sequenced sample consisted of PBMCs or T cells enriched from blood (not recorded which). The CDR3 region is CASSLTPAYNEQFF. CDR3 in DNA: TGTGCCAGCAGCTTAACCCCGGCCTACAATGAGCAGTTCTTC.